This T cell receptor beta chain is from a study of identical twins. Study-level findings and limits: Where beta out-of-frame sequences were concerned, excess twin sharing was weaker.

Note on this clonotype: What it binds is not known.

Only healthy Caucasians were included as donors. V dropped 6 bases and J dropped 6 bases, with 12 bases sitting between them. Germline CDR1 MDHEN, CDR2 SYDVKM. The CDR3 covers 13 residues. Via MiXCR, TCRdb re-called the 5' RACE reads, giving one row per CDR3 protein. This table has hundreds of thousands of distinct CDR3 sequences, about 12% appearing once. In addition, the sample was reused for a study of yellow fever vaccine responses in identical twins.

The chain joins TRBV28 to TRBJ2-1; D is unclear. Sequenced input: PBMCs. This sequence was found in a woman aged 18 to 35 in good health. As DNA, the CDR3 is TGTGCCAGCAGGACCCAGAAGCGCAATGAGCAGTTCTTC. Its protein is CASRTQKRNEQFF.